The clone carrying this T cell receptor (beta chain) turned up a few times. Its antigen remains unknown. V gave up 4 bases and J gave up 0 bases, with 20 bases separating them. Germline CDR1 reads SGHAT; CDR2 reads FQDESV (reference sequence). The CDR3 extends over 18 amino acids. This sample is drawn from a study of response to subunit inactivated influenza vaccine. Findings of the study overall: Authors suggested few new T cells are recruited by each seasonal influenza vaccination.

TCRdb used MiXCR to reprocess the RT-PCR reads, holding one entry per CDR3 protein. The sample lists approximately 500,000 distinct CDR3 sequences, roughly 13% occurring once. The chain carries TRBV11-1 and TRBJ2-3; weak D call: TRBD1 (5 bases). The sample here was PBMCs from blood, taken more than 35 days after vaccination. This sequence was found in a man aged 50-59 years who received an inactivated influenza vaccine. DNA for the CDR3: TGTGCCAGCAGCTCCCTAGTCACCAGGACAACTAGCACAGATACGCAGTATTTT. Its protein product is CASSSLVTRTTSTDTQYF.